This T cell receptor beta chain appears in the sequencing data of a study of PD-1 blockade in classical Hodgkin lymphoma (dated by TCRdb to between 2020 and 2021). Study-wide context: Nivolumab dosing was 3 mg/kg intravenously every 2 weeks, continuing until either disease progression or unacceptable toxicity. The study used CyTOF and TCR beta sequencing to define a peripheral blood immune signature of response to PD-1 blockade in classical Hodgkin lymphoma. What the authors observed across the whole study: CD4+ but not CD8+ TCR diversity rose significantly by C4D1 (p=0.0027 vs p=0.16), most apparent in complete responders (p=0.02). Baseline TCR diversity was reported to be lower in newly diagnosed patients than in healthy donors and to be lower still in relapsed/refractory patients. The study was restricted to a single clinical trial cohort, and the causes of repertoire differences, possibly disease activity or prior therapy, were left undefined. Trial patients with a complete response had baseline diversity similar to that of newly diagnosed patients, while partial responders and progressors had significantly lower diversity. Diversity was lower in patients who began nivolumab less than 1 year after ASCT, so these patients were left out of later analyses to avoid confounding by immune reconstitution.

Explained via the paper, the time point label denotes: cycle 4 day 1 (C4D1), after more than five weeks of nivolumab. Relapse after autologous stem cell transplantation had occurred in all trial patients, and cohorts A, B and C were distinguished by prior brentuximab vedotin exposure. A total of about 51 patients with relapsed/refractory classical Hodgkin lymphoma made up the trial cohort, and each patient's best overall response was complete response, partial response or progressive disease. Trial patients were treated with single-agent nivolumab in the multi-cohort phase II CheckMate 205 trial. An independent review committee assessed best overall response by applying the 2007 International Working Group response criteria. Trial PBMCs were collected just before the start of nivolumab (C1D1) and during therapy at cycle 2 day 1 and cycle 4 day 1. Peripheral blood was collected in 8 mL Vacutainer Cell Preparation Tubes, from which PBMCs were isolated by centrifugation and then cryopreserved.

CDR1 is given as MNHNS and CDR2 as SASEGT, both from the germline V gene. Taken from cysteine to phenylalanine, the CDR3 has 19 residues. Just the 57-base CDR3 DNA is kept, in frame starting at base 1. V is cut by 2 bases and J by 2 bases, and the space between the germline ends is 19 bases. The Qiagen DNeasy kit was used to extract genomic DNA from unsorted PBMCs and from the negatively selected CD4+ and CD8+ fractions. Using primers that anneal to V and J segments, immunoSEQ multiplex PCR amplified the TCR beta CDR3 regions. A synthetic immune receptor repertoire was used to minimize amplification bias, and any remaining bias was removed computationally after sequencing. For the original study's pipeline: Custom Python scripts were used to quantify repertoire diversity as the Shannon entropy index. Unsorted, CD4+ and CD8+ repertoires were examined separately, except in combined analyses, for which CD4+ and CD8+ sequences were merged in silico. Clonal expansion was defined as at least a 2-fold frequency increase after treatment relative to C1D1, with a pseudocount of 0.5 for undetected baseline clones. Clones with 0 or 1 copy at C1D1 were defined as singleton clones, while clones with 2 or more copies were defined as non-singleton clones. By matching protein sequences in sorted samples from the same patient, clones expanded in unsorted samples were annotated as CD4+, CD8+ or unknown. Wilcoxon tests were applied to paired samples to test diversity changes from C1D1 to C4D1. In TCRdb, the immuneACCESS table is reduced to in-frame sequences with V and J assigned. These tables do not hold every clone; where another copy was compared, an unresolved V gene accounts for under half, and the others remain unexplained. The D gene and trimming were derived from the DNA, and the V and J assignments and clone size from that table. The sample profile shows tens of thousands of clones; about 77% of them were found once. The ten biggest clones cover roughly 10% of the sample.

For this clone: Its binding antigen is unknown. No base-level quality is on record; no much larger clone is a single base apart.

Sample: peripheral blood mononuclear cells (PBMCs), taken before the fourth cycle of nivolumab. The sequence links TRBV6-1 to TRBJ1-6, and possibly TRBD1, on 5 matching bases. This TCR came from a human donor with classical Hodgkin lymphoma. In nucleotides, the sequence is TGTGCCAGCAGTGAAAGAGTGGGGCGTTCGGAAACCTATAATTCACCCCTCCACTTT. This encodes CASSERVGRSETYNSPLHF.